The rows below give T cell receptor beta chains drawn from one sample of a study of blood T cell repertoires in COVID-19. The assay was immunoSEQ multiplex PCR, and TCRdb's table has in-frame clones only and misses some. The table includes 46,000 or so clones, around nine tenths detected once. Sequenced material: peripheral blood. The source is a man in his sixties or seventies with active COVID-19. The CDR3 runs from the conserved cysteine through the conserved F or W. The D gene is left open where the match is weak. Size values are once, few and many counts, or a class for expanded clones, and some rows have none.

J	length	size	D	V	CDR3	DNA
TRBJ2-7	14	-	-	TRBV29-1	CSVLEQMISYEQYF	TGCAGCGTCCTGGAACAGATGATTTCCTACGAGCAGTACTTC
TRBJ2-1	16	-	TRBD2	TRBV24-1	CATSDFTLAGGNEQFF	TGTGCCACCAGTGATTTTACCCTAGCGGGAGGCAATGAGCAGTTCTTC
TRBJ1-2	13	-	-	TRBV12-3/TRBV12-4	CASSLAGLGGYTF	TGTGCCAGCAGTTTAGCGGGACTTGGGGGCTACACCTTC
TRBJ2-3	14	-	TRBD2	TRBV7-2	CASSFSGGTDTQYF	TGTGCCAGCAGCTTTAGCGGGGGCACAGATACGCAGTATTTT
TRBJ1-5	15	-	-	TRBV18	CASSPGEGSDQPQHF	TGTGCCAGCTCCCCCGGTGAGGGAAGTGATCAGCCCCAGCATTTT
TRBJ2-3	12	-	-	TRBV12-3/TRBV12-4	CASSFPGDTQYF	TGTGCCAGCAGTTTCCCCGGGGATACGCAGTATTTT
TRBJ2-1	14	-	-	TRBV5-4	CASSFNTGYNEQFF	TGTGCCAGCAGCTTTAACACAGGCTACAATGAGCAGTTCTTC
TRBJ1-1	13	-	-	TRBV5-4	CASSFRGSTEAFF	TGTGCCAGCAGCTTTAGGGGAAGCACTGAAGCTTTCTTT
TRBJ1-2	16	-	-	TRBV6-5	CASSYSVEGVSYGYTF	TGTGCCAGCAGTTACTCCGTCGAGGGGGTGAGCTATGGCTACACCTTC
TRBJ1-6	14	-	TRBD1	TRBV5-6	CASSPGTGPSPLHF	TGTGCCAGCAGCCCCGGGACAGGGCCCTCACCCCTCCACTTT
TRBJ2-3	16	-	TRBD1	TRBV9	CASSDRDRGPQDTQYF	TGTGCCAGCAGCGACCGGGACAGGGGGCCTCAAGATACGCAGTATTTT
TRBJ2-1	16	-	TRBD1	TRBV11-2	CASSLSGTGGWNEQFF	TGTGCCAGCAGCTTAAGCGGGACAGGGGGCTGGAATGAGCAGTTCTTC
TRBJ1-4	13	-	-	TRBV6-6	CASNFRGGEKLFF	TGTGCCAGCAATTTCAGGGGTGGGGAAAAACTGTTTTTT
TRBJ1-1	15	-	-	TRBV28	CASSRGGARNTEAFF	TGTGCCAGCAGCAGGGGAGGGGCGAGGAACACTGAAGCTTTCTTT
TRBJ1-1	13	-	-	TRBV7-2	CASSEQGNTEAFF	TGTGCCAGCAGCGAACAGGGGAACACTGAAGCTTTCTTT
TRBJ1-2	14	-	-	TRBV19	CASSTLDSYYGYTF	TGTGCCAGTAGTACCCTGGACAGCTACTATGGCTACACCTTC
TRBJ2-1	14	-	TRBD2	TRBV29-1	CSALEAGAPREQFF	TGCAGCGCCCTGGAAGCGGGAGCCCCCCGTGAGCAGTTCTTC
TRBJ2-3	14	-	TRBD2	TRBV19	CASYSAQRGDTQYF	TGTGCCAGCTATTCGGCCCAGCGGGGGGATACGCAGTATTTT
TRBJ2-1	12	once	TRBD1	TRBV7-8	CASSPRTGGWVF	TGTGCCAGCAGCCCCCGGACAGGGGGTTGGGTCTTC
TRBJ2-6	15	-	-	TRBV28	CASSQTGSGANVLTF	TGTGCCAGCAGTCAAACCGGCTCTGGGGCCAACGTCCTGACTTTC
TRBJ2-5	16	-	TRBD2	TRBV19	CASRGQGSGRVETQYF	TGTGCCAGTAGAGGCCAGGGGAGCGGGAGGGTTGAGACCCAGTACTTC
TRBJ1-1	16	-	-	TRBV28	CASSFPLGEDVGEAFF	TGTGCCAGCAGTTTCCCCTTGGGGGAGGATGTAGGTGAAGCTTTCTTT
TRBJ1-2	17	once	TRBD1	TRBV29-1	CSVEDRRTGEWTDGYTF	TGCAGCGTTGAAGATCGGAGGACAGGGGAATGGACGGATGGCTACACCTTC
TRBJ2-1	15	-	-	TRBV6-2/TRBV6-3	CASSSILSSYNEQFF	TGTGCCAGCAGTTCCATCCTTAGCTCCTACAATGAGCAGTTCTTC
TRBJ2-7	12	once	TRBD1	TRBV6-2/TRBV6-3	CASSDRGYEQYF	TGTGCCAGCAGCGACAGGGGGTACGAGCAGTACTTC
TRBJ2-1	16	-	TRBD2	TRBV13	CASSLWASGSFNEQFF	TGTGCCAGCAGCTTATGGGCTAGCGGGAGTTTCAATGAGCAGTTCTTC
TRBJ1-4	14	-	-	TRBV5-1	CASSYRESNEKLFF	TGCGCCAGCAGCTACAGGGAAAGTAATGAAAAACTGTTTTTT
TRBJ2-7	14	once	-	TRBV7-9	CASSYGGSSYEQYF	TGTGCCAGCAGCTACGGGGGAAGCTCCTACGAGCAGTACTTC
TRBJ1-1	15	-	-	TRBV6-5	CASRRAFNGDTEAFF	TGTGCCAGCAGGCGCGCCTTTAACGGGGACACTGAAGCTTTCTTT